These T cell receptor beta chains were read from a single sample in a study of cytomegalovirus exposure and HLA in healthy donors. TCRdb keeps only in-frame clones here, not all; method: immunoSEQ multiplex PCR. The sample lists some 210,000 clones; 80% to 90% were seen once. The specimen was PBMCs. The receptor set was obtained from a woman aged 18-30 years in good health and CMV-seropositive. The conserved cysteine and the conserved F or W are not part of the CDR3 here. The D gene is left open where the match is weak.

V	J	D	CDR3
TRBV23-1	TRBJ2-7	.	ASLRTSYEQY
TRBV6-5	TRBJ2-7	.	ASSYGASVTPYEQY
TRBV5-1	TRBJ2-3	TRBD2	ASSPGTSGFTDTQY
TRBV27	TRBJ2-3	.	ASSLGDWVSTDTQY
TRBV6-1	TRBJ2-7	.	ASRRLDGSYEQY
TRBV7-8	TRBJ2-3	.	ASTVLRGGVVNTQY
TRBV28	TRBJ1-5	TRBD1	ASSIYGTGFNQPQH
TRBV30	TRBJ1-1	.	AWRSGTEAF
TRBV7-3	TRBJ2-2	TRBD2	ASSSLAGGTGELF
TRBV9	TRBJ2-1	.	ASSVDIREGQF
TRBV19	TRBJ2-1	TRBD2	ASSISAGGPNEQF
TRBV7-3	TRBJ2-5	TRBD2	ASSLLSTSGREETQY
TRBV19	TRBJ2-1	.	ATSAGGYNEQF
TRBV2	TRBJ1-5	.	ASSERGEGQPQH
TRBV20-1	TRBJ2-4	.	SASRDIQY
TRBV27	TRBJ1-1	TRBD1	ASTGTGMNTEAF
TRBV7-9	TRBJ1-1	.	ASSPLGRTEAF
TRBV27	TRBJ2-3	.	ASSFGQSSTDTQY
TRBV19	TRBJ1-2	TRBD1	ASSILGQEDGYT
TRBV27	TRBJ2-5	.	ASSLPTGEGGVDVRYETQY
TRBV6-5	TRBJ1-1	TRBD1	ASTPSQGWDGEAF
TRBV7-9	TRBJ2-7	.	ASSYASAYEQY
TRBV18	TRBJ1-5	.	ASSPRSQGYEGNQPQH
TRBV6-5	TRBJ1-1	.	ASSYGAESTEAF
TRBV10-1	TRBJ1-3	.	ASRADGSSGNTIY
TRBV27	TRBJ2-7	.	ASSLLVGDREQY
TRBV5-8	TRBJ2-7	TRBD2	ASSPGGFYEQY
TRBV6-5	TRBJ2-7	.	ASRQQQGYYEQY
TRBV10-2	TRBJ2-7	TRBD2	ATASGSYEQY
TRBV6-5	TRBJ2-1	TRBD1	ASSFGTGYNEQF
TRBV4-1	TRBJ2-2	.	ASSQGQIASGELF
TRBV7-8	TRBJ1-3	.	ASSRGQLSGNTIY
TRBV7-9	TRBJ2-7	TRBD2	ASSSTRTSGTPYEQY
TRBV13	TRBJ1-5	.	ASSTGNQPQH
TRBV4-2	TRBJ2-1	TRBD2	ASSQDTATSGSYNEQF
TRBV28	TRBJ2-7	.	ASSLWGVEGDYEQY
TRBV28	TRBJ1-5	TRBD1	ASSENRGSDQPQH
TRBV27	TRBJ2-5	TRBD1	ASSPRDRERETQY
TRBV5-1	TRBJ2-7	TRBD2	ASSLGASGRGEQY
TRBV7-2	TRBJ2-7	TRBD2	ASSLAKRGDYEQY
TRBV6-6	TRBJ1-1	TRBD1	ASTPGQGARTEAF
TRBV5-1	TRBJ2-3	TRBD2	ASSLVSAGGGTDTQY
TRBV9	TRBJ2-5	TRBD2	ASRPAGERAPWGETQY
TRBV25-1	TRBJ2-3	TRBD2	ASSARLAGDTQY
TRBV11-2	TRBJ2-7	.	ASTIGGQHYEQY
TRBV7-2	TRBJ2-5	.	ASGTLRWETQY
TRBV2	TRBJ2-1	.	ASSDVASSYNEQF
TRBV9	TRBJ2-2	.	ASSVRHQNTGELF
TRBV19	TRBJ1-1	.	ASKQAYSTGGAMNTEAF